The 7 T cell receptor beta chains listed next were all sequenced from one sample in a study of OX40 agonist ivuxolimab in advanced cancers. Generated by immunoSEQ multiplex PCR, the TCRdb table keeps only in-frame clones and is missing some. The data contain roughly 140,000 clones, approximately 94% of them singletons. The specimen was CD4+ or CD8+ T cells sorted from blood, collected in a trial of the OX40 agonist ivuxolimab. The receptors here all came from an adult with an advanced solid tumor such as melanoma, head and neck, liver or kidney cancer.

This rearrangement joins TRBV25-1 to TRBJ1-4; D is possibly TRBD1 (6 bases). V was trimmed by 6 bases and J by 8 bases, leaving 13 bases between them. This CDR3 has 13 residues. From germline, CDR1 is MGHDK and CDR2 SYGVNS. This chain's CDR3 is CASRGQPGEKLFF. As DNA, the CDR3 is TGTGCCAGCAGAGGACAGCCAGGGGAAAAACTGTTTTTT.

This clone was counted a few times. This chain links TRBV4-1 with TRBJ2-7; 9 bases align to TRBD2. Germline CDR1 reads MGHRA; CDR2 reads YSYEKL. Trimming removed 3 bases from V and 3 bases from J; junction bases left unmatched: 12. The CDR3 covers 17 residues. This chain's CDR3 is CASSHFLRGGISYEQYF. The CDR3 DNA sequence: TGCGCCAGCAGCCATTTCCTGCGGGGGGGCATTAGCTACGAGCAGTACTTC.

The rearrangement joins TRBV5-1 to TRBJ2-2, with 8 bases fitting TRBD2. The germline CDR1 and CDR2 sequences are SGHRS and YFSETQ. This CDR3 spans 16 amino acids. V lost 0 bases, J lost 3 bases, and 4 bases stayed unmatched. The CDR3 loop reads CASSLGTSRYTGELFF. The CDR3 region has the DNA TGCGCCAGCAGCTTGGGGACTAGCCGATACACCGGGGAGCTGTTTTTT.

The chain uses TRBV5-4 and TRBJ1-6, with 7 bases matching TRBD1. CDR3 length: 14 amino acids. Germline V gene sequence: CDR1 SGHNT, CDR2 YYREEE (reference sequence). Trimming removed 6 bases from V and 5 bases from J; junction bases left unmatched: 5. The CDR3 sequence: CASNPGQDNSPLHF. CDR3 coding DNA: TGTGCCAGCAACCCCGGACAGGATAATTCACCCCTCCACTTT.

This clone showed up just once. This rearrangement joins TRBV7-2 to TRBJ2-1; no firm D call. V shed 3 bases and J shed 10 bases, with 16 bases lying between them. Germline lookup yields CDR1 SGHTA and CDR2 FQGNSA. The CDR3 spans 14 residues. The CDR3 coding sequence is TGTGCCAGCAGCTTTCTCCAGCGCCACGAAGAGCAGTTCTTC. Amino acids: CASSFLQRHEEQFF.

The genes are TRBV27 and TRBJ2-7, with D possibly matching TRBD1 (6 bases). This CDR3 comprises 14 residues. The V and J ends lost 6 bases and 0 bases respectively, with 12 bases between them. From germline, CDR1 is MNHEY and CDR2 SMNVEV (reference sequence). Written as DNA, the CDR3 is TGTGCCAGCAGAGCTGGACAGTTCTCCTACGAGCAGTACTTC. It specifies CASRAGQFSYEQYF.

This chain connects TRBV7-3 to TRBJ2-1, with a weak D call TRBD2 (6 bases). The germline V gene has CDR1 SGHTA and CDR2 FQGTGA. V was shortened by 5 bases and J by 6 bases, with 20 bases between the two germline ends. The CDR3 totals 16 residues. The CDR3: CASSERAGSGSNEQFF. The CDR3 DNA sequence: TGTGCCAGCAGCGAGAGAGCCGGGAGTGGGAGCAATGAGCAGTTCTTC.